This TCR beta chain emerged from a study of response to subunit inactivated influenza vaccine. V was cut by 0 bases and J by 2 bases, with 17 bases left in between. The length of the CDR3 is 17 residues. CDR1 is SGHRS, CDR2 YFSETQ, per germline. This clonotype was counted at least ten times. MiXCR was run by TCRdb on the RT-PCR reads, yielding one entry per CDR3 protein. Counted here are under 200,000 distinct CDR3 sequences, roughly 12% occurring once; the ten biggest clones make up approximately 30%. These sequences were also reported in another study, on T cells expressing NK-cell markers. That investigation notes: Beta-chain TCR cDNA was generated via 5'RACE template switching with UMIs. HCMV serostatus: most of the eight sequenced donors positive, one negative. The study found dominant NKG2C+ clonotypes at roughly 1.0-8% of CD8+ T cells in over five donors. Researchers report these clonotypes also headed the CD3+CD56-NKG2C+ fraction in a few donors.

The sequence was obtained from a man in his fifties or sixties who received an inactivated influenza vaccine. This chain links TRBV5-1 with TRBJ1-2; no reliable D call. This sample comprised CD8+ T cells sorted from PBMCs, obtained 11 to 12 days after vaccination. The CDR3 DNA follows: TGCGCCAGCAGCTTGGATCCCTTCGATATGGAGAACTATGGCTACACCTTC. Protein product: CASSLDPFDMENYGYTF.